Here is one T cell receptor (beta chain) with its context. The data were obtained in a study of blood T cell repertoires in COVID-19. Overall study context: There were acute and convalescent COVID-19 samples, and they came from the United States, Italy and Spain.

Study processing details: How many nucleated cells were present was estimated from reference gene primer amplification. Assay used: immunoSEQ multiplex PCR; TCRdb lists only in-frame clones, some missing. The V and J calls and the clone size are those of that table, but D and trimming were determined from the DNA. Of 70,000 or so clones listed, 90% were seen once; the top ten hold around 6.7%. This CDR3 has 16 residues. J gave up 5 bases and V 4 bases, and 12 bases lay outside the gene matches. Germline V CDR1 and CDR2: MDHEN, SYDVKM. The sequenced sample was peripheral blood. The chain is built from TRBV28 and TRBJ2-7, with 9 bases fitting TRBD2. The source is a woman older than 75 with active COVID-19. The CDR3 DNA sequence: TGTGCCAGCAGTTCGTCCGGGGGCGGGGGGGAGGACGAGCAGTACTTC. This codes for CASSSSGGGGEDEQYF.